The next 3 T cell receptor beta chains were all read from a single sample in a study of glioma-infiltrating T cells after dendritic cell vaccination (dated by TCRdb to between 2015 and 2016). Preparation of the library involved the immunoSEQ multiplex PCR assay. Drawn from immuneACCESS, this table holds only the in-frame rearrangements with V and J called that TCRdb kept. Clones are partly lost; checked studies trace under half to an unresolved V gene and leave the rest unexplained. This sample has about 76,000 clones in its table, and about nine tenths of those were observed once. The leading ten clones occupy around 2.1% of the sample. Per the publication, the time point label means: after dendritic cell vaccination, including at tumor progression/relapse. The specimen was blood, collected after dendritic cell vaccination. The receptors originated from a human donor with glioblastoma.

The chain employs TRBV4-2 and TRBJ2-1; D is possibly TRBD1 (5 bases). Germline CDR1 LGHNA, CDR2 YNFKEQ. Trimming shortened V by 1 base and J by 5 bases, and 9 bases separated the two germline ends. This CDR3 spans 14 amino acids. CDR3 in amino acids: CASSQAGRDNEQFF. CDR3 in DNA: TGTGCCAGCAGCCAAGCAGGGCGCGACAATGAGCAGTTCTTC.

The chain combines TRBV11-3 with TRBJ2-2; 9 bases line up with TRBD1. This CDR3 region has 15 residues. Germline assignment: CDR1 SGHNT and CDR2 YENEEA. V dropped 4 bases and J dropped 5; count of bases not matched to a gene: 5. The CDR3 reads CASSSGTGRTGELFF. CDR3 DNA: TGTGCCAGCAGCTCGGGGACAGGGAGAACCGGGGAGCTGTTTTTT.

This chain uses TRBV5-4 with TRBJ1-1; no definite D call. Trimming took off 0 bases at V and 8 bases at J, with 14 bases between the two ends. The germline V gene encodes CDR1 SGHNT and CDR2 YYREEE (reference sequence). This CDR3 is 14 amino acids long. Here the CDR3 DNA reads TGTGCCAGCAGCTTGGACAGCCCTGAAGGAGAAGCTTTCTTT. Translating it yields CASSLDSPEGEAFF. The variable domain in full, with the rest retrieved from reference TRBV5-4 and TRBJ1-1, is ETGVTQSPTHLIKTRGQQVTLRCSSQSGHNTVSWYQQALGQGPQFIFQYYREEENGRGNFPPRFSGLQFPNYSSELNVNALELDDSALYLCASSLDSPEGEAFFGQGTRLTVV.